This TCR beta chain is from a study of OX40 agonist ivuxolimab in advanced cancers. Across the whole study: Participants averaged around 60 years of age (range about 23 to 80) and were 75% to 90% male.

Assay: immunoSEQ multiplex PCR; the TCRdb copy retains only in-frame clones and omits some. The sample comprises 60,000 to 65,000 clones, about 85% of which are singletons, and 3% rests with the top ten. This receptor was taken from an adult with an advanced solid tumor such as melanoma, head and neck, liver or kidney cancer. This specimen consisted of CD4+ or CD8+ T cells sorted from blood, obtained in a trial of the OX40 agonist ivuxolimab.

The CDR3 nucleotides read TGTGCCGTCTCATACTCCTACAATGAGCAGTTCTTC. It translates to CAVSYSYNEQFF. This chain joins TRBV10-3 and TRBJ2-1; D not certain. Germline V gene lookup returns CDR1 ENHRY and CDR2 SYGVKD. This CDR3 contains 12 residues. The V gene lost 11 bases and the J gene lost 0 bases, with 8 bases spanning the gap.